Below are 27 T cell receptor beta chains sequenced from a single sample in a study of neurological immune-mediated disorders. TCRdb re-called the 5' RACE reads through MiXCR, storing one row per CDR3 protein. The top ten clones hold around 13% of a sample with 20,000 to 30,000 distinct CDR3 sequences, less than 15% of them seen once. Sequenced material: PBMCs. The origin of the receptors is a woman aged 60-75 years with HTLV-1-associated myelopathy (HAM/TSP).

This clonotype rates as medium-sized (0.01 to 0.1%). The gene calls are TRBV20-1 and TRBJ2-1, with 7 bases lining up with TRBD2. Trimming at V came to 7 bases and at J to 6 bases, leaving 15 bases not matched to a gene. The CDR3 contains 15 residues. Germline-derived CDR1 and CDR2 are DFQATT and SNEGSKA (reference sequence). CDR3 DNA: TGCAGTGTTAGTGGGGGGGTTACTGCGGGCAATGAGCAGTTCTTC. This sequence encodes CSVSGGVTAGNEQFF.

At least ten counts were recorded for this clonotype. This sequence joins TRBV20-1 and TRBJ1-5; 9 positions match TRBD1. Germline assignment: CDR1 DFQATT and CDR2 SNEGSKA (reference sequence). The CDR3 has 13 residues. J lost 2 bases, V lost 5 bases, and 1 base had no gene match. CDR3 protein: CSAGDRGNQPQHF. CDR3 nucleotide sequence: TGCAGTGCTGGGGACAGGGGCAATCAGCCCCAGCATTTT.

This clonotype was observed many times. The chain couples TRBV3-1 to TRBJ2-1; tentative D call: TRBD2 (6 bases). Trimming cost V 4 bases and J 7 bases, with 23 bases left between them. The V gene's germline CDR1 is LGHDT and CDR2 YNNKEL (reference sequence). The CDR3 consists of 17 residues. In DNA, the CDR3 is TGTGCCAGCAGCCTTTTCAGCTACTCCCGACGGGGGAATGAGCAGTTCTTC. Translated: CASSLFSYSRRGNEQFF.

The table lists this clonotype with many counts. The V call is TRBV10-3, the J call TRBJ2-1; maybe TRBD2 (6 bases). V was shortened by 2 bases and J by 0 bases, with 20 bases between the two germline ends. This CDR3 comprises 19 residues. Germline values: CDR1 ENHRY, CDR2 SYGVKD. CDR3 loop: CAISETWGLAENSYNEQFF. The CDR3 nucleotides are TGTGCCATCAGTGAGACATGGGGACTCGCGGAGAACTCCTACAATGAGCAGTTCTTC.

The chain has TRBV7-9 and TRBJ1-3; the D is unclear. The V gene lost 4 bases and the J gene lost 0 bases, with 7 bases spanning the gap. The CDR3 spans 14 residues. The germline CDR1 and CDR2 sequences are SEHNR and FQNEAQ (reference sequence). CDR3 amino acids: CASSSTASGNTIYF. The DNA of the CDR3 is TGTGCCAGCAGCTCTACAGCCTCTGGAAACACCATATATTTT.

This clonotype was seen at least ten times. CDR3 sequence: CASSPQGARETQYF. CDR3 DNA: TGCGCCAGCAGTCCACAGGGGGCACGGGAGACCCAGTACTTC. The chain joins TRBV5-1 to TRBJ2-5, with TRBD1 matching 9 bases. The V gene end was trimmed by 5 bases and the J gene end by 5 bases; junction bases not matched to a gene: 7. The CDR3 runs to 14 residues. Germline lookup yields CDR1 SGHRS and CDR2 YFSETQ.

This clonotype was counted many times. CDR3 region: CASSQGVEAFF. CDR3 nucleotides: TGTGCCAGCAGCCAAGGAGTTGAAGCTTTCTTT. J is TRBJ1-1 and V is TRBV14; D unclear. Germline assignment: CDR1 SGHDN and CDR2 FVKESK. The CDR3 sequence is 11 residues long. V was trimmed by 1 base and J by 7 bases, leaving 4 bases between them.

As to this clonotype: The junction differs from germline at one of its ends, possibly a read error. This chain links TRBV20-1 with TRBJ2-1, with TRBD2 matching 10 bases. The CDR3 spans 15 residues. From germline, CDR1 is DFQATT and CDR2 SNEGSKA (reference sequence). CDR3 sequence reads: CSAKESGRAGTEKFF. The CDR3 nucleotides read TGCAGTGCTAAAGAAAGCGGGAGGGCAGGGACTGAGAAGTTCTTC.

This clonotype qualifies as large. This rearrangement joins TRBV20-1 to TRBJ1-2, with D possibly TRBD1 on 5 matching bases. Germline-derived CDR1 and CDR2 are DFQATT and SNEGSKA (reference sequence). The CDR3 has 12 amino acids. V dropped 4 bases and J dropped 4 bases, with 10 bases sitting between them. This CDR3 is CSATIQGYGYTF. Here the CDR3 DNA reads TGCAGTGCTACGATTCAGGGCTATGGCTACACCTTC.

This clonotype was found many times. The CDR3 reads CASSEERTDTQYF. For the CDR3, the DNA is TGTGCCAGCAGTGAGGAGCGCACAGATACGCAGTATTTT. The genes are TRBV2 and TRBJ2-3; D unclear. The CDR3 contains 13 residues. The V gene lost 3 bases and the J gene lost 1 base, with 5 bases spanning the gap. In germline, CDR1 is SNHLY, CDR2 FYNNEI.

This clonotype has ten or more counts. The V call is TRBV7-2, the J call TRBJ2-7; 7 nucleotides line up with TRBD2. CDR1 is SGHTA, CDR2 FQGNSA, per germline. CDR3 length: 15 amino acids. V gave up 2 bases and J gave up 8 bases; unmatched junction bases: 12. CDR3 loop: CASSLSTSSLAQQYF. Written as DNA, the CDR3 is TGTGCCAGCAGCTTATCGACTAGCTCTTTAGCCCAGCAGTACTTC.

At least ten counts were recorded for this clonotype. The gene calls are TRBV6-1 and TRBJ1-1, with a weak D call TRBD1 (5 bases). There are 14 residues in the CDR3. CDR1 and CDR2 from the germline V gene are MNHNS and SASEGT. V gave up 4 bases and J gave up 0 bases, with 9 bases separating them. The CDR3 loop is CASSVGGVNTEAFF. The CDR3 region has the DNA TGTGCCAGCAGTGTTGGGGGGGTGAACACTGAAGCTTTCTTT.

This clonotype was counted ten times or more. This chain uses TRBV20-1 with TRBJ1-2, with 11 bases matching TRBD1. CDR1 DFQATT and CDR2 SNEGSKA come from the germline V gene (reference sequence). The CDR3 is 15 residues long. J gave up 8 bases and V 5 bases, and 13 bases lay outside the gene matches. The CDR3, as DNA: TGCAGTGCTTGGGACAGGGGGAGGGGAGGAGAGGGCTACACCTTC. The encoded protein is CSAWDRGRGGEGYTF.

In this sample, this clonotype turned up many times. The CDR3 DNA sequence: TGTGCCAGCAGCCCCGACAGGGCTAATTCACCCCTCCACTTT. This gives the protein CASSPDRANSPLHF. The chain combines TRBV7-2 with TRBJ1-6, with 7 bases lining up with TRBD1. CDR1 and CDR2 from the germline V gene are SGHTA and FQGNSA. V lost 5 bases to trimming and J lost 6 bases; unmatched junction nucleotides: 4. This CDR3 is 14 amino acids long.

This clonotype was picked up many times. The rearrangement uses TRBV29-1 and TRBJ2-3; 7 nucleotides match TRBD2. The CDR3 is 12 amino acids. Germline V gene lookup returns CDR1 SQVTM and CDR2 ANQGSEA. J was trimmed by 3 bases and V by 3 bases; bases with no gene match: 0. The chain's CDR3 is CSVDGGTDTQYF. For the CDR3, the DNA is TGCAGCGTTGACGGGGGGACAGATACGCAGTATTTT.

This clonotype was seen ten or more times. V gene TRBV6-4 combines with J gene TRBJ2-1, with 7 bases identical to TRBD2. The junction had 7 bases not matched to a gene; V was cut back by 5 bases and J by 0 bases. The length of the CDR3 is 16 residues. CDR1 is MRHNA and CDR2 is SNTAGT in the germline V gene. The CDR3 DNA is TGTGCCAGCAGTCCCAGGGTAGCGGGCTCCTACAATGAGCAGTTCTTC. Its translation is CASSPRVAGSYNEQFF.

The table lists this clonotype with many counts. The gene calls are TRBV5-1 and TRBJ2-3; 8 nucleotides match TRBD2. Per germline, CDR1 SGHRS and CDR2 YFSETQ. This CDR3 spans 15 amino acids. Trimming at V came to 5 bases and at J to 9 bases, leaving 14 bases not matched to a gene. The CDR3 loop is CASSLVAGPGGTQYF. The DNA of the CDR3 is TGCGCCAGCAGTTTAGTAGCGGGGCCAGGTGGCACGCAGTATTTT.

In its sample, this clonotype is medium-sized (0.01 to 0.1%). V and J are TRBV20-1 and TRBJ1-3, with D maybe TRBD1 (5 bases). The CDR3 contains 16 residues. Per germline, CDR1 DFQATT and CDR2 SNEGSKA (reference sequence). Trimming stripped 5 bases from V and 2 bases from J, with 19 bases between. This CDR3 reads CSALHAVGGAGNTIYF. The CDR3 nucleotides are TGCAGTGCTCTTCACGCGGTTGGGGGGGCTGGAAACACCATATATTTT.

This clonotype occurred many times. The chain carries TRBV7-9 and TRBJ1-2; TRBD1 matches 11 bases. Germline CDR1 is SEHNR and CDR2 is FQNEAQ (reference sequence). Losses at the gene ends were 5 bases for V and 6 bases for J; bases not matched to a gene: 5. This CDR3 has 14 amino acids. CDR3 nucleotide sequence: TGTGCCAGCAGCCCCTGGACAGGGGGCGATGGCTACACCTTC. Amino acid sequence: CASSPWTGGDGYTF.

This clonotype was recorded at least ten times. The rearrangement uses TRBV7-2 and TRBJ2-7; D gene uncertain. Germline V gene lookup returns CDR1 SGHTA and CDR2 FQGNSA. Trimming shortened V by 5 bases and J by 2 bases, and 4 bases separated the two germline ends. The CDR3 loop spans 11 amino acids. CDR3 nucleotide sequence: TGTGCCAGCAGCCCCGCCTACGAGCAGTACTTC. Translation gives CASSPAYEQYF.

Sample share makes this clonotype medium-sized. This rearrangement joins TRBV5-1 to TRBJ2-3; TRBD2 aligns across 10 bases. The CDR3 runs 16 residues. CDR1 is SGHRS, CDR2 YFSETQ, per germline. V was pared by 4 bases and J by 0 bases, with 5 bases of the junction left unmatched. CDR3 protein: CASSRRTSGSTDTQYF. CDR3 bases: TGCGCCAGCAGCCGCCGGACTAGCGGAAGCACAGATACGCAGTATTTT.

At least ten counts were recorded for this clonotype. The V and J genes are TRBV29-1 and TRBJ2-3; TRBD1 or TRBD2 may be the D gene (5 bases each). CDR1 and CDR2 from the germline V gene are SQVTM and ANQGSEA. V was clipped by 5 bases and J by 0 bases, with 15 bases between them. The CDR3 length is 15 residues. CDR3 in DNA: TGCAGCGTTCAACGCCGGGACCGCAGCACAGATACGCAGTATTTT. Encoded protein: CSVQRRDRSTDTQYF.

This clonotype has at least ten counts. The chain couples TRBV20-1 to TRBJ2-1; TRBD2 matches at 8 bases. J was trimmed by 6 bases and V by 4 bases; bases with no gene match: 2. This CDR3 is built from 12 residues. Germline V gene lookup returns CDR1 DFQATT and CDR2 SNEGSKA (reference sequence). CDR3 in amino acids: CSAMTSVNEQFF. As DNA, the CDR3 is TGCAGTGCTATGACTAGCGTCAATGAGCAGTTCTTC.

This clonotype was recorded at least ten times. The chain links TRBV6-6 to TRBJ1-3, with D possibly being TRBD1 (5 bases). The CDR3 totals 16 residues. From germline, CDR1 is MNHNY and CDR2 SVGAGI (reference sequence). V was cut by 3 bases and J by 1 base, with 13 bases left in between. CDR3 DNA: TGTGCCAGCAGTTATACAGGCGCTGGTTCTGGAAACACCATATATTTT. It is translated as CASSYTGAGSGNTIYF.

This clonotype has at least ten counts. The gene calls are TRBV7-7 and TRBJ2-3; TRBD1 agrees at 11 bases. V lost 5 bases to trimming and J lost 4 bases; unmatched junction nucleotides: 8. This CDR3 has 16 amino acids. Germline lookup yields CDR1 SSHAT and CDR2 FNYEAQ (reference sequence). DNA of the CDR3: TGTGCCAGCAGCCTTGGGGGACAGGGGGTATCAGATACGCAGTATTTT. It codes for CASSLGGQGVSDTQYF. Full variable domain (outside the CDR3, taken from reference TRBV7-7 and TRBJ2-3): GAGVSQSPRYKVTKRGQDVTLRCDPISSHATLYWYQQALGQGPEFLTYFNYEAQPDKSGLPSDRFSAERPEGSISTLTIQRTEQRDSAMYRCASSLGGQGVSDTQYFGPGTRLTVL.

This clonotype was recorded many times. The J gene is TRBJ2-3, the V gene TRBV20-1, with D perhaps TRBD1 (5 bases). Trimming pared 7 bases from V and 7 bases from J, leaving 15 bases between. This CDR3 region has 12 residues. The germline gives CDR1 DFQATT, CDR2 SNEGSKA (reference sequence). Here the CDR3 DNA reads TGCAGTGTTTCCACAAACAGGAATACGCAGTATTTT. This codes for CSVSTNRNTQYF.

This clonotype occurred many times. The chain carries TRBV11-2 and TRBJ2-5, with D unresolved. The CDR3 covers 16 residues. CDR1 SGHAT and CDR2 FQNNGV come from the germline V gene. Trimming stripped 2 bases from V and 2 bases from J, with 15 bases between. The CDR3 protein is CASSLTTQPLQETQYF. DNA for the CDR3: TGTGCCAGCAGCTTAACCACCCAGCCTCTTCAAGAGACCCAGTACTTC.